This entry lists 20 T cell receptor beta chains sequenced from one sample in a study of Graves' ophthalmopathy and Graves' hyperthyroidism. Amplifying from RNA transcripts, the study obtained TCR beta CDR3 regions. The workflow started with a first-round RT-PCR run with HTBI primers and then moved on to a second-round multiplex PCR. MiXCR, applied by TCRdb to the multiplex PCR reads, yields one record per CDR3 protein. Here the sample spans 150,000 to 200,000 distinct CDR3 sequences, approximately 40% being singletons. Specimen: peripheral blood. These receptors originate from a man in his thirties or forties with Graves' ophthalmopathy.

CDR3 sequence (DNA): TGTGCCAGCAGTGAAGAGGAGGAGAAATCCGAGCAGTACTTC. Its protein is CASSEEEEKSEQYF. The genes are TRBV6-1 and TRBJ2-7, with D tentatively TRBD2 (5 bases). From germline, CDR1 is MNHNS and CDR2 SASEGT. The CDR3 loop spans 14 amino acids. V was cut by 1 base and J by 6 bases, with 13 bases left in between.

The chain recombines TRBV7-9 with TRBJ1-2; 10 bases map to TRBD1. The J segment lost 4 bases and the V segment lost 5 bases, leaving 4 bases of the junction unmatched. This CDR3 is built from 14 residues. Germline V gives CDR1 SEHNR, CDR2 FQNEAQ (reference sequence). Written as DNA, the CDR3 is TGTGCCAGCAGCCCCGGGACAGGGGTCTATGGCTACACCTTC. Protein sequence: CASSPGTGVYGYTF.

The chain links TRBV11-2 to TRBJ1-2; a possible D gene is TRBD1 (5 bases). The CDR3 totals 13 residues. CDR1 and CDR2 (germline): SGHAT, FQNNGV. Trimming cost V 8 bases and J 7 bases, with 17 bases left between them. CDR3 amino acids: CASRPLGVRGYTF. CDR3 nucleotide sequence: TGTGCCAGCCGTCCGTTGGGGGTTCGTGGCTACACCTTC.

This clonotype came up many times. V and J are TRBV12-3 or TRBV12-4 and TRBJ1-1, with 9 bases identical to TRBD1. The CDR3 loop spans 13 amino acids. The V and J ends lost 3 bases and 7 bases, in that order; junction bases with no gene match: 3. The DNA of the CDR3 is TGTGCCAGCAGTTTTACAGGGGGCTATGAAGCTTTCTTT. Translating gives CASSFTGGYEAFF.

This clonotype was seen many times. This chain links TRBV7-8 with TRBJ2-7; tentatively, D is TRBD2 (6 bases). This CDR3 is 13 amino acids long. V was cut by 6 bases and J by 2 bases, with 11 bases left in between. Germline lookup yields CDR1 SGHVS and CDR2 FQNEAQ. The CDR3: CASRRDRAYEQYF. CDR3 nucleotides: TGTGCCAGCAGGCGGGACCGAGCCTACGAGCAGTACTTC. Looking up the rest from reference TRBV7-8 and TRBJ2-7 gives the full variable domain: GAGVSQSPRYKVAKRGQDVALRCDPISGHVSLFWYQQALGQGPEFLTYFQNEAQLDKSGLPSDRFFAERPEGSVSTLKIQRTQQEDSAVYLCASRRDRAYEQYFGPGTRLTVT.

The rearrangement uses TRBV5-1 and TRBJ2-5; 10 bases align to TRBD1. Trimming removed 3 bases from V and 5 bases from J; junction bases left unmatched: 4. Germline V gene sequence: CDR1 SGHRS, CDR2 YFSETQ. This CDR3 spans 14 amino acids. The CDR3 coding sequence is TGCGCCAGCAGCTCGGGACAGGGGATGGAGACCCAGTACTTC. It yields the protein CASSSGQGMETQYF.

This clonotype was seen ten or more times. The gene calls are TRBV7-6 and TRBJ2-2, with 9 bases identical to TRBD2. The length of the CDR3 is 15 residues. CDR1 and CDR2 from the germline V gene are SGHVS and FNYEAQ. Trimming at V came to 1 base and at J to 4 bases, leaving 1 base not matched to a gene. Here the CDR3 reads CASSLGLAATGELFF. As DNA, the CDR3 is TGTGCCAGCAGCTTAGGACTAGCGGCCACCGGGGAGCTGTTTTTT.

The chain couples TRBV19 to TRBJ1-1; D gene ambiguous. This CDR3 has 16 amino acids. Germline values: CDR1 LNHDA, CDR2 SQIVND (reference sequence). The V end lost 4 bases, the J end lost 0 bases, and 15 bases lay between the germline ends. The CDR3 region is CASSRQAGRVNTEAFF. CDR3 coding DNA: TGTGCCAGTAGTAGGCAGGCTGGGAGGGTGAACACTGAAGCTTTCTTT.

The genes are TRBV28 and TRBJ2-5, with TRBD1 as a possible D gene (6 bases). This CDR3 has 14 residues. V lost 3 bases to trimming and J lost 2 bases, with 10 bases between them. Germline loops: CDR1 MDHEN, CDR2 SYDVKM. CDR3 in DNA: TGTGCCAGCAGTTTTCCTGGGACACAAGAGACCCAGTACTTC. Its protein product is CASSFPGTQETQYF.

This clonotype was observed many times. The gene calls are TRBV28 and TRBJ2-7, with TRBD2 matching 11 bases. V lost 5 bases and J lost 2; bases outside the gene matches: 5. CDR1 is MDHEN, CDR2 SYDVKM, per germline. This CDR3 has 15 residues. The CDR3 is CASSLSGRAAYEQYF. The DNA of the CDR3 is TGTGCCAGCAGTCTTAGCGGGAGGGCCGCCTACGAGCAGTACTTC.

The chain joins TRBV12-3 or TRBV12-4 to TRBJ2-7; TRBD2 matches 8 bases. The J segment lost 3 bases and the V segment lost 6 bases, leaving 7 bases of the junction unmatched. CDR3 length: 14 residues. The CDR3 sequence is CASSPSGTSYEQYF. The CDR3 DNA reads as TGTGCCAGCAGCCCCTCCGGGACTAGCTACGAGCAGTACTTC.

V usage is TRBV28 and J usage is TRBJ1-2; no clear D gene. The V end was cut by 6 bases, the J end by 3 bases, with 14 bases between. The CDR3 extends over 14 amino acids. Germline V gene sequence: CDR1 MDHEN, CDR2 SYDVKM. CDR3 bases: TGTGCCAGCAGACCGTCCGAGGGCTACTATGGCTACACCTTC. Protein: CASRPSEGYYGYTF.

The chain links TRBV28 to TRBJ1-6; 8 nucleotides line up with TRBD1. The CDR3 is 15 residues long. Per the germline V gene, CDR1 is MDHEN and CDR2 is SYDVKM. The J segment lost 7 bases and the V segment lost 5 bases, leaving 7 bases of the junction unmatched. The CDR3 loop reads CASSPLDRDNSPLHF. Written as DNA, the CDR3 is TGTGCCAGCAGTCCCTTGGACAGGGACAATTCACCCCTCCACTTT.

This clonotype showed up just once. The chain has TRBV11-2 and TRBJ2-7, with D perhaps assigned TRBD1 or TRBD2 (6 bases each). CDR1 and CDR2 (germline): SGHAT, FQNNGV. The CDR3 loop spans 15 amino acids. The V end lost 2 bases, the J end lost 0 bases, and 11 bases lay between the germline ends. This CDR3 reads CASSLSGGPSYEQYF. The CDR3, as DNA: TGTGCCAGCAGCTTATCTGGGGGGCCCTCCTACGAGCAGTACTTC.

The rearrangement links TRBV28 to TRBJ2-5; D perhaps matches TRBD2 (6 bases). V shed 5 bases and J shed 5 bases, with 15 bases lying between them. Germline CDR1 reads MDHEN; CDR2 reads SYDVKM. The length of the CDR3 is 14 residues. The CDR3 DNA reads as TGTGCCAGCAGTACCTGGCCACGGGAGGAGACCCAGTACTTC. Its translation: CASSTWPREETQYF.

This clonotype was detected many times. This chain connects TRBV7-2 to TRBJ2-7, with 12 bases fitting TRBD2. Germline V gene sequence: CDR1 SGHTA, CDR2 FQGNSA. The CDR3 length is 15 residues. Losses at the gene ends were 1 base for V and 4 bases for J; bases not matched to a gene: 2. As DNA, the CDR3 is TGTGCCAGCAGCTTAGGACTAGCGGGAGAATACGAGCAGTACTTC. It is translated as CASSLGLAGEYEQYF. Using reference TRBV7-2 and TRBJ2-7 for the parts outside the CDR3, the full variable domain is GAGVSQSPSNKVTEKGKDVELRCDPISGHTALYWYRQSLGQGLEFLIYFQGNSAPDKSGLPSDRFSAERTGGSVSTLTIQRTQQEDSAVYLCASSLGLAGEYEQYFGPGTRLTVT.

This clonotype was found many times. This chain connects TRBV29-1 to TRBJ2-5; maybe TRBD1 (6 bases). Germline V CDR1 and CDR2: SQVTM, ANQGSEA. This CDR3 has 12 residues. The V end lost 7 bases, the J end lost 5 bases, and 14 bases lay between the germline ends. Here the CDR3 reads CSGLTGWETQYF. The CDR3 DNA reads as TGCAGCGGATTAACAGGGTGGGAGACCCAGTACTTC.

CDR3 DNA sequence: TGTGCCAGCGTACGAAACGCAGGCTTCACTGAAGCTTTCTTT. This sequence encodes CASVRNAGFTEAFF. The chain is built from TRBV6-1 and TRBJ1-1, with D unresolved. With 8 bases removed from V and 4 bases from J, the gap between germline ends came to 17 bases. The CDR3 contains 14 residues. Germline V gives CDR1 MNHNS, CDR2 SASEGT.

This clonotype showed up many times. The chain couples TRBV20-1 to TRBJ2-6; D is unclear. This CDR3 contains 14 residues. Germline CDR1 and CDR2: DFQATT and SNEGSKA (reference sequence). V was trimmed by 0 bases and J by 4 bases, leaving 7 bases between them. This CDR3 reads CSAREGSGANVLTF. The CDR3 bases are TGCAGTGCTAGAGAGGGTTCAGGGGCCAACGTCCTGACTTTC.

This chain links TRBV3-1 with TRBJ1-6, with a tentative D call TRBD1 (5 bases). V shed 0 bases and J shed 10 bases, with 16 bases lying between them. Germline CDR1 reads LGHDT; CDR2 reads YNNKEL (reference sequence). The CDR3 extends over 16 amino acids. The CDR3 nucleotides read TGTGCCAGCAGCCAAGATAGGGCTACCCGGGGCTCACCCCTCCACTTT. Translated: CASSQDRATRGSPLHF.